These 29 T cell receptor beta chains came from one sample sequenced in a study of STAT5B mutations in CD4+ large granular lymphocyte leukemia. TCRdb's table, derived via immunoSEQ multiplex PCR, lists solely in-frame clones and lacks some. Of thousands of clones detected, around nine tenths appear once; the ten largest clones hold 6.1%. Sequenced material: PBMCs. The receptors originated from a woman aged 70-85 years with CD4+ T-cell large granular lymphocyte leukemia.

This rearrangement joins TRBV5-1 to TRBJ1-1; TRBD1 might be the D (5 bases). Germline V lookup: CDR1 SGHRS, CDR2 YFSETQ. The CDR3 consists of 12 residues. The V and J ends lost 4 bases and 5 bases respectively, with 9 bases between them. The CDR3 bases are TGCGCCAGCAGCCCGGGGGAGACTGAAGCTTTCTTT. It is translated as CASSPGETEAFF.

The rearrangement joins TRBV4-1 to TRBJ1-1; a possible D gene is TRBD1 (5 bases). Trimming left V 2 bases short and J 4 bases short, with 14 bases between. The CDR3 runs to 15 residues. Germline V gene data show CDR1 as MGHRA and CDR2 as YSYEKL. CDR3 sequence (DNA): TGCGCCAGCAGCCAAACCTTTTCAGGGATCACTGAAGCTTTCTTT. Translating gives CASSQTFSGITEAFF.

This rearrangement joins TRBV11-2 to TRBJ2-7, with D possibly being TRBD2 (7 bases). V was cut by 0 bases and J by 2 bases, with 14 bases left in between. Germline loops: CDR1 SGHAT, CDR2 FQNNGV. CDR3 size: 16 residues. CDR3 bases: TGTGCCAGCAGCTTAGATTGGGGGGGCCCCACCTACGAGCAGTACTTC. Its protein product is CASSLDWGGPTYEQYF.

The chain employs TRBV2 and TRBJ1-4; 7 nucleotides agree with TRBD1. CDR3 length: 15 residues. Germline CDR1 reads SNHLY; CDR2 reads FYNNEI. The V gene end was trimmed by 6 bases and the J gene end by 4 bases; junction bases not matched to a gene: 8. CDR3 nucleotides: TGTGCCAGCAGAGCTCCGGGACAGTATAATGAAAAACTGTTTTTT. Translating gives CASRAPGQYNEKLFF.

This chain connects TRBV5-1 to TRBJ1-5, with D possibly matching TRBD1 (5 bases). CDR1 and CDR2 from the germline V gene are SGHRS and YFSETQ. The CDR3 sequence is 15 residues long. Trimming shortened V by 0 bases and J by 4 bases, and 11 bases separated the two germline ends. The CDR3 DNA reads TGCGCCAGCAGCTTGGGGGACGGATTAAATCAGCCCCAGCATTTT. This codes for CASSLGDGLNQPQHF.

The rearrangement uses TRBV5-6 and TRBJ2-7; possible D gene TRBD1, 5 bases. From germline, CDR1 is SGHDT and CDR2 YYEEEE. V dropped 3 bases and J dropped 8 bases, with 12 bases sitting between them. The CDR3 contains 12 residues. The CDR3 is CASSSRVGKQYF. In DNA, the CDR3 is TGTGCCAGCAGCTCCAGGGTAGGGAAGCAGTACTTC.

This chain connects TRBV30 to TRBJ1-2; D gene unclear. This CDR3 is 13 amino acids long. Germline V gene sequence: CDR1 GTSNPN, CDR2 SVGIG (reference sequence). V dropped 0 bases and J dropped 11 bases, with 16 bases sitting between them. CDR3 coding DNA: TGTGCCTGGAGTGTCCGTTCGGCTCTGTGGTACACCTTC. Protein: CAWSVRSALWYTF.

The chain couples TRBV9 to TRBJ1-5, with D perhaps matching TRBD1 (5 bases). The CDR3 spans 15 residues. The germline V and J ends were trimmed by 0 bases and 4 bases, with 11 bases remaining between them. Germline CDR1 is SGDLS and CDR2 is YYNGEE. As DNA, the CDR3 is TGTGCCAGCAGCGTAGGTTGGGGCCCAAATCAGCCCCAGCATTTT. It codes for CASSVGWGPNQPQHF.

V is TRBV11-2 and J is TRBJ2-7; 10 nucleotides agree with TRBD2. The CDR3 runs to 16 residues. The V gene end was trimmed by 1 base and the J gene end by 5 bases; junction bases not matched to a gene: 8. CDR1 is SGHAT and CDR2 is FQNNGV in the germline V gene. The CDR3 reads CASSLVVLAGKNEQYF. The CDR3 nucleotides read TGTGCCAGCAGCTTAGTGGTACTAGCGGGGAAAAACGAGCAGTACTTC.

The gene calls are TRBV6-5 and TRBJ2-1; D perhaps matches TRBD2 (7 bases). The germline gives CDR1 MNHEY, CDR2 SVGAGI. The CDR3 length is 16 residues. Deletions cut 2 bases from V and 5 bases from J, with 16 bases between. The CDR3 sequence is CASSYGAGARHNEQFF. Here the CDR3 DNA reads TGTGCCAGCAGTTACGGGGCGGGGGCCCGCCACAATGAGCAGTTCTTC.

The chain uses TRBV5-1 and TRBJ1-6; TRBD1 is a possible D gene (6 bases). From germline, CDR1 is SGHRS and CDR2 YFSETQ. Deletions cut 4 bases from V and 8 bases from J, with 13 bases between. The CDR3 has 14 amino acids. The CDR3 coding sequence is TGCGCCAGCAGCCTGGCGGGGGCTGATTCACCCCTCCACTTT. Amino acids: CASSLAGADSPLHF.

This chain connects TRBV18 to TRBJ2-7; TRBD2 matches at 15 bases. The CDR3 covers 17 residues. Trimming removed 0 bases from V and 5 bases from J; junction bases left unmatched: 5. Germline CDR1 is KGHSH and CDR2 is LQKENI. The CDR3: CASSPPGLAGGSNEQYF. DNA of the CDR3: TGTGCCAGCTCACCACCGGGACTAGCGGGGGGTAGTAACGAGCAGTACTTC. The full variable domain, with the rest looked up from reference TRBV18 and TRBJ2-7, is NAGVMQNPRHLVRRRGQEARLRCSPMKGHSHVYWYRQLPEEGLKFMVYLQKENIIDESGMPKERFSAEFPKEGPSILRIQQVVRGDSAAYFCASSPPGLAGGSNEQYFGPGTRLTVT.

The genes are TRBV5-1 and TRBJ2-3; 12 nucleotides match TRBD2. The CDR3 has 14 residues. The V gene's germline CDR1 is SGHRS and CDR2 YFSETQ. V lost 8 bases, J lost 0 bases, and 1 base stayed unmatched. The CDR3, as DNA: TGCGCCAGTGGGACTAGCGGGAGCACAGATACGCAGTATTTT. Amino acid sequence: CASGTSGSTDTQYF.

The chain couples TRBV5-1 to TRBJ2-1; the match to TRBD1 covers 10 bases. Germline trimming cut 4 bases from V and 8 bases from J; bases unmatched to any gene: 6. CDR3 length: 14 residues. Germline CDR1 SGHRS, CDR2 YFSETQ. CDR3 bases: TGCGCCAGCAGCAGCGGACAGGGGGTCGATGAGCAGTTCTTC. It specifies CASSSGQGVDEQFF.

This rearrangement joins TRBV29-1 to TRBJ2-1; TRBD1 matches at 9 bases. The CDR3 is made up of 15 amino acids. Losses at the gene ends were 4 bases for V and 1 base for J; bases not matched to a gene: 5. Germline V gene sequence: CDR1 SQVTM, CDR2 ANQGSEA. The CDR3 sequence is CSVASGTGSYNEQFF. The DNA of the CDR3 is TGCAGCGTTGCCTCCGGGACAGGGTCCTACAATGAGCAGTTCTTC.

The rearrangement joins TRBV2 to TRBJ1-1; tentatively, D is TRBD1 (5 bases). The CDR3 length is 14 residues. The V gene lost 8 bases and the J gene lost 2 bases, with 15 bases spanning the gap. The V gene's germline CDR1 is SNHLY and CDR2 FYNNEI. CDR3 residues: CASQGFLSNTEAFF. CDR3 sequence (DNA): TGTGCCAGCCAGGGCTTTCTCAGCAACACTGAAGCTTTCTTT.

V usage is TRBV7-9 and J usage is TRBJ1-2; D unresolved. With 5 bases removed from V and 0 bases from J, the gap between germline ends came to 13 bases. Germline CDR1 SEHNR, CDR2 FQNEAQ (reference sequence). The CDR3 is 15 amino acids. The CDR3 DNA sequence: TGTGCCAGCAGCCCAAGCAGCGGCCCTAACTATGGCTACACCTTC. Translating it yields CASSPSSGPNYGYTF.

The rearrangement links TRBV19 to TRBJ1-5; 10 bases fit TRBD1. Trimming took 4 bases from V and 9 from J; bases not matched to a gene: 3. The CDR3 contains 13 residues. Per germline, CDR1 LNHDA and CDR2 SQIVND (reference sequence). DNA for the CDR3: TGTGCCAGTAGTAGGGACAGGGGTTGGCCCCAGCATTTT. It yields the protein CASSRDRGWPQHF.

This sequence joins TRBV9 and TRBJ1-1; 7 bases agree with TRBD1. Germline trimming cut 3 bases from V and 0 bases from J; bases unmatched to any gene: 5. CDR3 size: 15 residues. Germline V lookup: CDR1 SGDLS, CDR2 YYNGEE. CDR3 in amino acids: CASSASGQLNTEAFF. In DNA, the CDR3 is TGTGCCAGCAGCGCCTCGGGACAGCTGAACACTGAAGCTTTCTTT.

This clone was counted a few times. The gene calls are TRBV6-5 and TRBJ2-7, with D tentatively TRBD1 (6 bases). Per germline, CDR1 MNHEY and CDR2 SVGAGI. V shed 7 bases and J shed 5 bases, with 18 bases lying between them. This CDR3 spans 14 amino acids. The CDR3 reads CASTRGRGADEQYF. The CDR3 nucleotides read TGTGCCAGCACACGAGGCAGGGGAGCCGACGAGCAGTACTTC.

This clone was counted a few times. This chain connects TRBV4-1 to TRBJ2-7; 7 bases align to TRBD1. V was pared by 1 base and J by 5 bases, with 5 bases of the junction left unmatched. CDR1 and CDR2 from the germline V gene are MGHRA and YSYEKL. The CDR3 spans 14 residues. The CDR3 loop is CASSQVIGGHEQYF. CDR3 sequence (DNA): TGCGCCAGCAGCCAAGTGATAGGGGGCCACGAGCAGTACTTC.

The J gene is TRBJ2-5, the V gene TRBV5-4; D remains unclear. Trimming shortened V by 4 bases and J by 1 base, and 11 bases separated the two germline ends. This CDR3 spans 14 amino acids. CDR1 and CDR2 (germline): SGHNT, YYREEE (reference sequence). CDR3 in amino acids: CASSHGRSQETQYF. Written as DNA, the CDR3 is TGTGCCAGCAGCCACGGACGGTCCCAAGAGACCCAGTACTTC.

The chain joins TRBV7-9 to TRBJ2-5, with TRBD2 identical over 12 bases. The CDR3 has 15 residues. Germline values: CDR1 SEHNR, CDR2 FQNEAQ (reference sequence). Trimming took 6 bases from V and 0 from J; bases not matched to a gene: 2. The CDR3 DNA follows: TGTGCCAGCAGGACTAGCGGGGGCCACCAAGAGACCCAGTACTTC. Amino acids: CASRTSGGHQETQYF. Supplemented by reference TRBV7-9 and TRBJ2-5, the full variable domain reads DTGVSQNPRHKITKRGQNVTFRCDPISEHNRLYWYRQTLGQGPEFLTYFQNEAQLEKSRLLSDRFSAERPKGSFSTLEIQRTEQGDSAMYLCASRTSGGHQETQYFGPGTRLLVL.

This chain connects TRBV2 to TRBJ1-4; D possibly corresponds to TRBD1 (6 bases). CDR1 and CDR2 from the germline V gene are SNHLY and FYNNEI. The CDR3 consists of 14 residues. V lost 5 bases and J lost 9, with 16 bases in between. As DNA, the CDR3 is TGTGCCAGCAGTCTAATACTGGACAGTAAAAAACTGTTTTTT. Encoded protein: CASSLILDSKKLFF.

This chain uses TRBV29-1 with TRBJ2-3; D ambiguous. The CDR3 is 13 residues long. Germline assignment: CDR1 SQVTM and CDR2 ANQGSEA. Trimming shortened V by 3 bases and J by 4 bases, and 11 bases separated the two germline ends. In DNA, the CDR3 is TGCAGCGTTGATTCCGATTTCGCAGATACGCAGTATTTT. Residues: CSVDSDFADTQYF.

The rearrangement links TRBV7-2 to TRBJ1-6; D uncertain. CDR1 is SGHTA, CDR2 FQGNSA, per germline. Trimming removed 2 bases from V and 5 bases from J, with 13 bases in between. The CDR3 extends over 16 amino acids. The CDR3 loop is CASSLFRRQNNSPLHF. For the CDR3, the DNA is TGTGCCAGCAGCTTATTTCGGAGGCAGAATAATTCACCCCTCCACTTT.

The chain combines TRBV5-1 with TRBJ2-7; 16 bases map to TRBD2. Germline trimming cut 4 bases from V and 0 bases from J; bases unmatched to any gene: 7. The CDR3 consists of 18 residues. CDR1 and CDR2 from the germline V gene are SGHRS and YFSETQ. The CDR3 loop reads CASSLGTSGGDFSYEQYF. CDR3 coding DNA: TGCGCCAGCAGCCTAGGGACTAGCGGGGGGGACTTCTCCTACGAGCAGTACTTC.

Points on this clone: Other DNA sequences in this specimen translate into the identical CDR3. CDR3: CASRGLAGSYEQYF. For the CDR3, the DNA is TGTGCCAGCAGAGGACTAGCGGGCTCCTACGAGCAGTACTTC. The chain recombines TRBV6-1 with TRBJ2-7, with 11 bases identical to TRBD2. The CDR3 is made up of 14 amino acids. Unmatched junction bases numbered 1, after V lost 6 bases and J lost 0 bases. Germline CDR1 and CDR2: MNHNS and SASEGT.

This chain connects TRBV19 to TRBJ1-1, with D perhaps TRBD1 (6 bases). The germline CDR1 and CDR2 sequences are LNHDA and SQIVND (reference sequence). The CDR3 consists of 11 residues. Trimming pared 8 bases from V and 5 bases from J, leaving 9 bases between. CDR3 sequence: CASFRGTEAFF. The CDR3 bases are TGTGCCAGTTTCAGGGGAACTGAAGCTTTCTTT. Complete variable domain (other parts from reference TRBV19 and TRBJ1-1): DGGITQSPKYLFRKEGQNVTLSCEQNLNHDAMYWYRQDPGQGLRLIYYSQIVNDFQKGDIAEGYSVSREKKESFPLTVTSAQKNPTAFYLCASFRGTEAFFGQGTRLTVV.